This T cell receptor beta chain stems from a study of T-cell reconstitution after alpha-beta-depleted transplantation in children. Study-level points and caveats: Surviving recipient T cells and thymic progenitors underlay high day-60 TCRbeta diversity in some patients.

Preparation of the TCRbeta library was carried out with unique molecular identifiers. One entry per CDR3 protein, called by TCRdb with MiXCR from the PCR reads. The profile covers roughly 490,000 distinct CDR3 sequences, with roughly 11% appearing a single time and 14% taken by the ten largest. Comments on this clonotype: No antigen is known for it. An end of the junction differs from the germline gene, which may be a read error.

The CDR3 has 15 amino acids. Germline V CDR1 and CDR2: MDHEN, SYDVKM. The receptor was isolated from a female patient under 10 years old who had a stem cell transplant for aplastic anemia, so the T cells may come from the graft donor. The rearrangement links TRBV28 to TRBJ2-4; D is perhaps TRBD2 (6 bases). The sample was PBMCs, mostly from graft donor cells, taken 180 days after TCRalphabeta/CD19-depleted stem cell transplant. For the CDR3, the DNA is TGTGCCAGCAGTTATAGGAGGGAAGCCAAAAACAGTCAGTACTTC. Its protein is CASSYRREAKNSQYF.